This T cell receptor beta chain appears in the sequencing data of a study of blood T cell repertoires in COVID-19 (dated by TCRdb to 2020 to 2022). For context, the study as a whole: Collaborator samples came from the United States, Italy and Spain and covered acute and convalescent phases of COVID-19. The material from the prospective study consisted of cDNA or gDNA derived from T cells, B-cell-depleted T cells, or PBMCs. Deeply sampled blood TCRbeta repertoires from subjects exposed to, actively infected with, or recovered from COVID-19 were included in the dataset. The repertoires were released in a freely available public database intended as a resource for research on the immune response to SARS-CoV-2. Samples were obtained from the ongoing ImmuneRACE study (first 160 participants) and from 1,254 subjects provided by 6 global collaborators. A de-identified subject ID, COVID-19 status, age in years and sex were almost always included in the sample metadata. Where available, HLA class I and class II types were obtained from metadata supplied by the sample provider rather than from assay-based typing.

Results and caveats for the whole study, not just this receptor: Clinical and demographic metadata were provided uncurated, with the amount varying by source and participant.

Turning to this clone: This receptor's antigen is unknown. Base qualities are not provided; no much larger clone lies one nucleotide away.

TCRbeta CDR3 regions were amplified from genomic DNA using the immunoSEQ Assay, a bias-controlled multiplex PCR. As for the authors' bioinformatics: Within the assay, amplification of reference gene primers was used to estimate how many nucleated cells each sample contained. Sequence reads were collapsed and filtered to measure the absolute abundance of every unique TCRbeta CDR3 rearrangement. Productive Simpson clonality was computed per sample as the square root of Simpson's diversity index over productive rearrangements. The clones in this table, taken by TCRdb from immuneACCESS, are in-frame only. Not every clone is retained; where verified, under half of the shortfall comes from an unresolved V gene, and the cause of the rest is unknown. V and J calls and clone size are copied from that table; D and trimming were computed from the DNA. For this sample the table gives a few hundred thousand clones, of which approximately 86% were detected only once. Roughly 9.8% of the sample comes from the top ten.

A second Seattle source provided samples from volunteer blood donors who had recovered from COVID-19. Whole blood was collected in K2EDTA tubes by collaborating institutions according to the institutions' own protocols. For TCRbeta analysis, collaborator samples were shipped as frozen whole blood, as isolated PBMCs, or as DNA extracted from either sample type. The TCR originated in a man in his forties who had recovered from COVID-19. The sample comprised peripheral blood.

The CDR3 corresponds to CSVEEGGATWHEQYF. At the DNA level, the sequence is TGCAGCGTTGAAGAAGGCGGGGCAACTTGGCACGAGCAGTACTTC. In this chain, TRBV29-1 is recombined with TRBJ2-7; the D gene is possibly TRBD2, with 6 bases matching. V is cut by 0 bases and J by 5 bases, and the space between the germline ends is 17 bases. The CDR3 runs 15 amino acids, cysteine and phenylalanine included. Left in the record is the CDR3 DNA by itself, 45 bases read in frame from the first base. As encoded in the germline V gene, CDR1 is SQVTM while CDR2 is ANQGSEA.